This TCR beta chain was captured in a study of vaccination and CD4 T cells after COVID-19. Across the whole study: Convalescents were six males and four females, two of them Hispanic. Median time from second vaccine dose to sampling was about 70 days (14 to 241). Study-level results: Spike mono-reactivity was evident in 304 of the 307 vaccine-specific clones derived from convalescent patients.

TCRdb analysed the PCR reads with MiXCR anew, one entry per CDR3 protein. The sample carries some 27,000 distinct CDR3 sequences, roughly 51% recorded once. V shed 3 bases and J shed 3 bases, with 12 bases lying between them. This CDR3 spans 14 amino acids. Germline V lookup: CDR1 DFQATT, CDR2 SNEGSKA (reference sequence). On this clonotype itself: Its antigen is unidentified.

Noted time point: late sampling 161 to 241 days after vaccination in a few convalescent patients. The positive PCR dates, which preceded the US Alpha, Beta and Delta variants, fell between March and December 2020. This clonotype originated in a human donor who had recovered from COVID-19. The starting material was CD4+ T cells from blood, obtained about 7 months after SARS-CoV-2 vaccination. The chain employs TRBV20-1 and TRBJ2-1, with no clear D. CDR3 coding DNA: TGCAGTGCTAGTGGTGGAGCGCTCTACAATGAGCAGTTCTTC. Protein sequence: CSASGGALYNEQFF.